The table lists the clone carrying this TCR beta chain with a few counts. The target antigen is unknown. V was pared by 11 bases and J by 5 bases, with 12 bases of the junction left unmatched. CDR1 is MNHEY, CDR2 SMNVEV, per germline (reference sequence). This CDR3 spans 14 amino acids. This record comes from a study of blood T cells in healthy people across ages. A J-beta primer mix and a sample-barcoded 5' primer were used in a second PCR of roughly 7 to 12 cycles. Each of the cDNA molecules was tagged by a template-switch adaptor with 12 random nucleotides. CDR3-containing paired-end reads numbered at least 2.5 million in each sample. Via MiXCR, TCRdb re-called the 5' RACE reads, giving one row per CDR3 protein. The sample shows about a million distinct CDR3 sequences, roughly 47% of them seen only once. Each donor supplied ten milliliters of peripheral blood. Findings of the study overall: Investigators viewed diversity estimates from one million T cells as underestimates, the study reported.

The source is a woman between 55 and 75 years old in good health. The sample taken for sequencing was blood. The V gene is TRBV27, the J gene TRBJ2-3; 8 bases align to TRBD1. DNA of the CDR3: TGTGCCCGGTCCCGGGACAGGTGTTTAGATACGCAGTATTTT. Protein: CARSRDRCLDTQYF.